A single sample is the source of the 32 T cell receptor beta chains below, sequenced in a study of shared clonotypes between healthy human individuals. Profiled with immunoSEQ multiplex PCR; TCRdb holds only in-frame clones, not every one. Here the sample spans some 2,400,000 clones, around 95% being singletons. The sample consisted of naive CD4+ T cells sorted from blood. The subset is: CD45RA+ positively selected. The receptors were sampled from a man aged 18 to 35 in good health.

This rearrangement joins TRBV5-8 to TRBJ2-3, with D unresolved. The germline V gene has CDR1 SGHTS and CDR2 YDEGEE. V dropped 6 bases and J dropped 1 base, with 12 bases sitting between them. The CDR3 runs to 14 residues. The CDR3 DNA follows: TGTGCCAGCACCAACGTTAGGGGCACAGATACGCAGTATTTT. Encoded protein: CASTNVRGTDTQYF.

This chain connects TRBV4-1 to TRBJ2-1, with unresolved D. The germline V gene encodes CDR1 MGHRA and CDR2 YSYEKL. The CDR3 runs 14 residues. V was shortened by 7 bases and J by 3 bases, with 13 bases between the two germline ends. The CDR3 region has the DNA TGCGCCAGCAACCCGCCTACTAACTACAATGAGCAGTTCTTC. It codes for CASNPPTNYNEQFF.

CDR3 sequence: CASSVDGTVIYNEQFF. The CDR3 DNA reads TGTGCCAGCAGCGTAGACGGGACAGTTATCTACAATGAGCAGTTCTTC. This chain links TRBV9 with TRBJ2-1, with 7 nucleotides matching TRBD1. This CDR3 is 16 amino acids long. The V and J ends lost 0 bases and 3 bases, in that order; junction bases with no gene match: 6. Germline CDR1 is SGDLS and CDR2 is YYNGEE.

The chain joins TRBV25-1 to TRBJ2-5, with a weak D call TRBD2 (6 bases). The CDR3 is 17 residues long. The germline V and J ends were trimmed by 2 bases and 1 base, with 17 bases remaining between them. Germline V gives CDR1 MGHDK, CDR2 SYGVNS. This CDR3 reads CASSEEVGAGSQETQYF. CDR3 bases: TGTGCCAGCAGTGAAGAAGTTGGGGCGGGATCCCAAGAGACCCAGTACTTC.

V and J are TRBV4-3 and TRBJ1-4; D unresolved. Germline V gene data show CDR1 as LGHNA and CDR2 as YSLEER. The CDR3 contains 16 residues. The V and J ends lost 4 bases and 2 bases respectively, with 14 bases between them. CDR3: CASSPDRVGTNEKLFF. In nucleotides, the CDR3 is TGCGCCAGCAGCCCCGATAGGGTTGGGACTAATGAAAAACTGTTTTTT.

This chain links TRBV6-5 with TRBJ1-6; 12 bases are shared with TRBD1. CDR3 size: 16 residues. The J segment lost 7 bases and the V segment lost 2 bases, leaving 3 bases of the junction unmatched. CDR1 is MNHEY, CDR2 SVGAGI, per germline. CDR3 region: CASSYRDRGPNSPLHF. CDR3 coding DNA: TGTGCCAGCAGTTACAGGGACAGGGGGCCGAATTCACCCCTCCACTTT.

The chain has TRBV7-8 and TRBJ2-2; 8 positions match TRBD2. V was pared by 3 bases and J by 4 bases, with 7 bases of the junction left unmatched. CDR3 length: 16 residues. Germline V gene data show CDR1 as SGHVS and CDR2 as FQNEAQ. CDR3 in amino acids: CASSFWKAGGTGELFF. The CDR3 nucleotides read TGTGCCAGCAGCTTTTGGAAGGCGGGGGGCACCGGGGAGCTGTTTTTT. Supplemented by reference TRBV7-8 and TRBJ2-2, the full variable domain reads GAGVSQSPRYKVAKRGQDVALRCDPISGHVSLFWYQQALGQGPEFLTYFQNEAQLDKSGLPSDRFFAERPEGSVSTLKIQRTQQEDSAVYLCASSFWKAGGTGELFFGEGSRLTVL.

The genes are TRBV5-1 and TRBJ2-3, with 9 bases matching TRBD2. V lost 4 bases to trimming and J lost 11 bases; unmatched junction nucleotides: 20. Germline V gene sequence: CDR1 SGHRS, CDR2 YFSETQ. The CDR3 sequence is 17 residues long. The CDR3 DNA reads TGCGCCAGCAGCCCGACTTCCGGGCTAGCGGGGAAAGTGGTGCAGTATTTT. This sequence encodes CASSPTSGLAGKVVQYF.

This chain links TRBV20-1 with TRBJ1-1, with D unresolved. This CDR3 contains 11 residues. CDR1 and CDR2 (germline): DFQATT, SNEGSKA (reference sequence). The DNA of the CDR3 is TGCAGCGGATCTCAACCGGCGGGAGCTTTCTTT. This encodes CSGSQPAGAFF.

This chain joins TRBV7-6 and TRBJ2-5; D gene ambiguous. The CDR3 covers 15 residues. Trimming took off 1 base at V and 2 bases at J, with 11 bases between the two ends. CDR1 is SGHVS and CDR2 is FNYEAQ in the germline V gene. CDR3 residues: CASSLDAGAQETQYF. DNA of the CDR3: TGTGCCAGCAGCTTAGATGCAGGAGCTCAAGAGACCCAGTACTTC.

The chain carries TRBV4-3 and TRBJ2-7; D uncertain. Trimming removed 2 bases from V and 0 bases from J, with 5 bases in between. The CDR3 totals 13 residues. Germline V gives CDR1 LGHNA, CDR2 YSLEER. The CDR3 DNA reads as TGCGCCAGCAGCCAATTCATCTCCTACGAGCAGTACTTC. The encoded protein is CASSQFISYEQYF.

This clone was observed a handful of times. CDR3 sequence: CAISEEGGRGYGYTF. The CDR3 bases are TGTGCCATCAGTGAGGAGGGGGGCCGAGGCTATGGCTACACCTTC. The chain is built from TRBV10-3 and TRBJ1-2; weak D call: TRBD1 (6 bases). Germline-derived CDR1 and CDR2 are ENHRY and SYGVKD. The ends were cut back, 2 bases at V and 4 bases at J, with 14 bases in the middle. The CDR3 contains 15 residues.

The chain joins TRBV5-4 to TRBJ1-2, with 12 bases lining up with TRBD1. The CDR3 is made up of 15 amino acids. V was pared by 0 bases and J by 7 bases, with 4 bases of the junction left unmatched. The V gene's germline CDR1 is SGHNT and CDR2 YYREEE (reference sequence). CDR3 nucleotides: TGTGCCAGCAGCTTGGTGGGACAGGGGGCGGGTGGCTACACCTTC. It specifies CASSLVGQGAGGYTF.

The gene calls are TRBV7-2 and TRBJ1-6; D is unresolved. Germline CDR1 reads SGHTA; CDR2 reads FQGNSA. The CDR3 has 13 amino acids. Deletions cut 7 bases from V and 8 bases from J, with 12 bases between. Here the CDR3 DNA reads TGTGCCAGCACCCGACGGCGAGATTCACCCCTCCACTTT. Amino acids: CASTRRRDSPLHF.

The V gene is TRBV7-2, the J gene TRBJ1-1; D unresolved. Germline lookup yields CDR1 SGHTA and CDR2 FQGNSA. The CDR3 extends over 15 amino acids. Trimming took off 5 bases at V and 2 bases at J, with 15 bases between the two ends. CDR3 residues: CASSPDRLGNTEAFF. The CDR3 DNA reads TGTGCCAGCAGCCCGGACCGCCTCGGTAACACTGAAGCTTTCTTT.

The genes are TRBV13 and TRBJ1-2, with TRBD1 matching 7 bases. J gave up 8 bases and V 5 bases, and 5 bases lay outside the gene matches. In germline, CDR1 is PRHDT, CDR2 FYEKMQ (reference sequence). This CDR3 is 12 amino acids long. The CDR3 DNA follows: TGTGCCAGCAGCCCTAGGGGGCACGGCTACACCTTC. It specifies CASSPRGHGYTF.

Of note for this clone: The same CDR3 arises from other DNA sequences in this sample as well. V and J are TRBV6-5 and TRBJ2-3, with D maybe TRBD2 (6 bases). This CDR3 is 11 amino acids long. Per the germline V gene, CDR1 is MNHEY and CDR2 is SVGAGI. Trimming shortened V by 5 bases and J by 9 bases, and 9 bases separated the two germline ends. This chain's CDR3 is CASSRAGTQYF. The DNA for the CDR3 is TGTGCCAGCAGTCGAGCGGGCACGCAGTATTTT.

The chain recombines TRBV5-1 with TRBJ2-2; D not certain. Trimming removed 4 bases from V and 5 bases from J, with 21 bases in between. The CDR3 is made up of 17 amino acids. Per the germline V gene, CDR1 is SGHRS and CDR2 is YFSETQ. CDR3 amino acids: CASSTAAAPKGTGELFF. Written as DNA, the CDR3 is TGCGCCAGCAGCACGGCCGCCGCCCCTAAAGGGACCGGGGAGCTGTTTTTT.

This sequence joins TRBV5-4 and TRBJ2-1; 7 bases agree with TRBD2. Germline V gene data show CDR1 as SGHNT and CDR2 as YYREEE (reference sequence). Trimming at V came to 10 bases and at J to 8 bases, leaving 12 bases not matched to a gene. This CDR3 spans 13 amino acids. For the CDR3, the DNA is TGTGCCGGCCGGGACTACCTTTCGGATGAGCAGTTCTTC. It codes for CAGRDYLSDEQFF.

In its sample, this clone was seen a few times. Other DNA sequences from this sample encode an identical CDR3 as well. This sequence joins TRBV10-2 and TRBJ2-5; the D is unclear. CDR1 is WSHSY, CDR2 SAAADI, per germline. V was clipped by 0 bases and J by 5 bases, with 4 bases between them. The CDR3 has 12 amino acids. CDR3 residues: CASSESGETQYF. CDR3 nucleotide sequence: TGCGCCAGCAGTGAGTCGGGGGAGACCCAGTACTTC.

This chain connects TRBV6-5 to TRBJ1-2, with D perhaps TRBD1 (6 bases). The CDR3 covers 15 residues. Germline CDR1 MNHEY, CDR2 SVGAGI. The ends were cut back, 0 bases at V and 7 bases at J, with 15 bases in the middle. The CDR3 here is CASSYSPRQASGYTF. CDR3 bases: TGTGCCAGCAGTTACTCCCCCCGACAGGCTTCTGGCTACACCTTC.

V and J are TRBV7-9 and TRBJ2-1; D is ambiguous. This CDR3 contains 12 residues. V dropped 1 base and J dropped 9 bases, with 7 bases sitting between them. Germline-derived CDR1 and CDR2 are SEHNR and FQNEAQ (reference sequence). The CDR3 DNA follows: TGTGCCAGCAGCTTAGTTAGTAGTGAGCAGTTCTTC. Encoded protein: CASSLVSSEQFF.

The V call is TRBV11-3, the J call TRBJ2-2; tentative D call: TRBD2 (6 bases). The CDR3 consists of 16 residues. CDR1 and CDR2 (germline): SGHNT, YENEEA. V gave up 3 bases and J gave up 1 base, with 12 bases separating them. CDR3 coding DNA: TGTGCCAGCAGCTTCGTTGGAGGGAAGAACACCGGGGAGCTGTTTTTT. This sequence encodes CASSFVGGKNTGELFF.

The chain links TRBV19 to TRBJ2-2; 7 positions match TRBD1. This CDR3 is 16 amino acids long. Germline lookup yields CDR1 LNHDA and CDR2 SQIVND (reference sequence). V gave up 4 bases and J gave up 2 bases; unmatched junction bases: 7. The CDR3 DNA is TGTGCCAGTAGTAAACCGACAGGGACCAACACCGGGGAGCTGTTTTTT. It encodes CASSKPTGTNTGELFF.

In DNA form, the CDR3 reads TGTGCCAGCAGCCTAGGACAGAGCACAGATACGCAGTATTTT. It yields the protein CASSLGQSTDTQYF. This chain links TRBV7-6 with TRBJ2-3; D is possibly TRBD1 (6 bases). CDR1 is SGHVS and CDR2 is FNYEAQ in the germline V gene. Trimming pared 5 bases from V and 0 bases from J, leaving 9 bases between. This CDR3 region has 14 residues.

This chain joins TRBV9 and TRBJ1-2; D unclear. V dropped 0 bases and J dropped 0 bases, with 9 bases sitting between them. The CDR3 is 15 residues long. Germline-derived CDR1 and CDR2 are SGDLS and YYNGEE. CDR3 residues: CASSVGSVTNYGYTF. The CDR3 DNA sequence: TGTGCCAGCAGCGTAGGTTCAGTGACTAACTATGGCTACACCTTC.

The chain has TRBV6-6 and TRBJ2-7, with D tentatively TRBD2 (5 bases). Germline V CDR1 and CDR2: MNHNY, SVGAGI (reference sequence). Trimming cost V 5 bases and J 0 bases, with 5 bases left between them. The CDR3 is 12 amino acids. The CDR3 reads CASSDYSYEQYF. The CDR3 coding sequence is TGTGCCAGCAGTGACTACTCCTACGAGCAGTACTTC.

CDR3 residues: CASSLGRYTFEQYF. DNA of the CDR3: TGCGCCAGCAGCCTAGGCAGGTACACTTTCGAGCAGTACTTC. The V and J genes are TRBV5-1 and TRBJ2-7; D is unresolved. The germline CDR1 and CDR2 sequences are SGHRS and YFSETQ. This CDR3 contains 14 residues. The V end lost 4 bases, the J end lost 6 bases, and 17 bases lay between the germline ends.

V is TRBV27 and J is TRBJ2-2; D perhaps matches TRBD1 (6 bases). Germline V gives CDR1 MNHEY, CDR2 SMNVEV (reference sequence). Deletions cut 5 bases from V and 7 bases from J, with 14 bases between. The CDR3 has 14 residues. CDR3 residues: CASSTGFSVGELFF. CDR3 coding DNA: TGTGCCAGCAGTACAGGGTTCTCCGTCGGGGAGCTGTTTTTT.

This chain joins TRBV11-2 and TRBJ2-1; 7 positions agree with TRBD2. Germline V gene sequence: CDR1 SGHAT, CDR2 FQNNGV. V shed 1 base, J shed 6 bases, and the junction held 6 bases outside the gene matches. The CDR3 contains 15 residues. Here the CDR3 DNA reads TGTGCCAGCAGCTTAGGCACTAGCGAACTCAATGAGCAGTTCTTC. It yields the protein CASSLGTSELNEQFF.

This clone has just a few counts. The chain couples TRBV2 to TRBJ1-6, with D tentatively TRBD1 (6 bases). V shed 8 bases and J shed 6 bases, with 11 bases lying between them. Looked up from germline, CDR1 is SNHLY and CDR2 is FYNNEI. This CDR3 is built from 13 residues. CDR3 DNA sequence: TGTGCCAGCTGCCGGGACACTAATTCACCCCTCCACTTT. Translation: CASCRDTNSPLHF.

The V call is TRBV9, the J call TRBJ2-1; 8 bases align to TRBD2. Germline CDR1 and CDR2: SGDLS and YYNGEE. This CDR3 region has 17 residues. The V gene end was trimmed by 0 bases and the J gene end by 0 bases; junction bases not matched to a gene: 5. As DNA, the CDR3 is TGTGCCAGCAGCGTAGCGGTCGGGGGGGACTCCTACAATGAGCAGTTCTTC. It codes for CASSVAVGGDSYNEQFF.